This T cell receptor (beta chain) appears in the sequencing data of a study of T cells in Graves' hyperthyroidism and ophthalmopathy. Stable Graves' hyperthyroidism meant no ophthalmopathy progression within 18 months. Diagnosis rested on symptoms, serum thyroxine and TRAb, thyroid ultrasound, and orbital computed tomography. This clonotype was found many times. CDR1 SGHRS and CDR2 YFSETQ come from the germline V gene. This CDR3 is built from 15 residues. With V trimmed by 4 bases and J by 3 bases, 10 bases remained unmatched. What was amplified from RNA transcripts were TCR beta CDR3 regions. When the TCR CDR3 underwent first-round RT-PCR, the HTBI primer set was used. From the multiplex PCR reads, TCRdb called clonotypes with MiXCR, one entry per CDR3 protein. The table records roughly 660,000 distinct CDR3 sequences, 15% to 20% of them present only once.

The clonotype was recovered from a man aged 50-59 years with Graves' hyperthyroidism. This chain connects TRBV5-1 to TRBJ2-7, with 7 positions matching TRBD1. The sample consisted of blood. The CDR3 here is CASSVGGGGLYEQYF. CDR3 nucleotide sequence: TGCGCCAGCAGCGTAGGGGGCGGCGGGCTCTACGAGCAGTACTTC. Full variable domain (remainder filled in from reference TRBV5-1 and TRBJ2-7): KAGVTQTPRYLIKTRGQQVTLSCSPISGHRSVSWYQQTPGQGLQFLFEYFSETQRNKGNFPGRFSGRQFSNSRSEMNVSTLELGDSALYLCASSVGGGGLYEQYFGPGTRLTVT.